Detailed here is one TCR beta chain. Antigen: not known. The V gene's germline CDR1 is MNHNS and CDR2 SASEGT. V was pared by 6 bases and J by 7 bases, with 18 bases between. CDR3 length: 14 amino acids. This sample was included in a study of T-cell memory formation after mild COVID-19. Findings of the study overall: Cross-reactive memory seemingly joined, as some responding clones were found in pre-infection memory.

TCRdb re-analysed the 5' RACE reads in MiXCR, keeping a single row per CDR3 protein. In the table there are 50,000 or so distinct CDR3 sequences, roughly 9% of which are singletons. The sample was PBMCs or a T cell subset sorted from them (not recorded which). This clonotype originated in an adult woman who had mild COVID-19 (a few samples of this study predate the infection). Cell type and time point are not known. The chain joins TRBV6-1 to TRBJ2-5; unclear D gene. The CDR3: CASRAGPYFATQYF. For the CDR3, the DNA is TGTGCCAGCAGGGCCGGGCCCTATTTCGCGACCCAGTACTTC.